These 6 T cell receptor beta chains share one sample of origin, sequenced in a study of blood T cell repertoires in COVID-19. Sequencing was performed with immunoSEQ multiplex PCR; in TCRdb, only in-frame clones are kept and a portion is missing. The sample includes 100,000 or so clones, 80% to 95% of them seen just once. Material for sequencing was peripheral blood. The receptors derive from a woman in her forties or fifties with COVID-19, enrolled during active disease.

V is TRBV25-1 and J is TRBJ2-1; D is undetermined. The CDR3 is made up of 13 amino acids. Trimming left V 4 bases short and J 7 bases short, with 11 bases between. Germline loops: CDR1 MGHDK, CDR2 SYGVNS. The CDR3: CASSVTSTNEQFF. Here the CDR3 DNA reads TGTGCCAGCAGTGTCACGAGCACGAATGAGCAGTTCTTC. Using reference TRBV25-1 and TRBJ2-1 for the parts outside the CDR3, the full variable domain is EADIYQTPRYLVIGTGKKITLECSQTMGHDKMYWYQQDPGMELHLIHYSYGVNSTEKGDLSSESTVSRIRTEHFPLTLESARPSHTSQYLCASSVTSTNEQFFGPGTRLTVL.

This chain uses TRBV7-2 with TRBJ1-1; 12 positions match TRBD1. V shed 5 bases, J shed 5 bases, and the junction held 15 bases outside the gene matches. The CDR3 is made up of 18 amino acids. Germline V gene sequence: CDR1 SGHTA, CDR2 FQGNSA. The CDR3 here is CASSLTSGTGGRRTEAFF. The CDR3 bases are TGTGCCAGCAGCCTCACTTCAGGGACAGGGGGCCGACGGACTGAAGCTTTCTTT. Full variable domain (remainder filled in from reference TRBV7-2 and TRBJ1-1): GAGVSQSPSNKVTEKGKDVELRCDPISGHTALYWYRQSLGQGLEFLIYFQGNSAPDKSGLPSDRFSAERTGGSVSTLTIQRTQQEDSAVYLCASSLTSGTGGRRTEAFFGQGTRLTVV.

The J gene is TRBJ2-7, the V gene TRBV28; D may be TRBD1 (6 bases). Germline V gene data show CDR1 as MDHEN and CDR2 as SYDVKM. Trimming stripped 7 bases from V and 6 bases from J, with 19 bases between. The CDR3 runs to 14 residues. CDR3: CASTTQGSHGEQYF. In DNA form, the CDR3 reads TGTGCCAGCACCACCCAGGGGTCCCACGGCGAGCAGTACTTC.

This chain connects TRBV5-1 to TRBJ2-5; D gene uncertain. The germline V gene has CDR1 SGHRS and CDR2 YFSETQ. This CDR3 region has 12 residues. V was pared by 0 bases and J by 7 bases, with 7 bases between. CDR3 protein: CASSLAIGTQYF. In DNA form, the CDR3 reads TGCGCCAGCAGCTTGGCCATCGGGACCCAGTACTTC.

V gene TRBV4-3 combines with J gene TRBJ2-3, with unresolved D. The germline CDR1 and CDR2 sequences are LGHNA and YSLEER. The CDR3 contains 14 residues. Trimming took off 0 bases at V and 5 bases at J, with 9 bases between the two ends. CDR3 loop: CASSQDMRRDTQYF. Written as DNA, the CDR3 is TGCGCCAGCAGCCAAGATATGAGAAGAGATACGCAGTATTTT.

The V call is TRBV5-1, the J call TRBJ1-5; D not resolved. The CDR3 extends over 15 amino acids. V was clipped by 4 bases and J by 0 bases, with 11 bases between them. Looked up from germline, CDR1 is SGHRS and CDR2 is YFSETQ. CDR3 DNA sequence: TGCGCCAGCAGCCTAGGTGTGGATAGCAATCAGCCCCAGCATTTT. Translating it yields CASSLGVDSNQPQHF.